Below, 20 T cell receptor beta chains from the same sample are listed, as sequenced in a study of blood T cell repertoires in COVID-19. Only in-frame clones appear in the TCRdb table, and some are missing; sequencing was by immunoSEQ multiplex PCR. The sample lists about 260,000 clones, approximately 89% occurring once. Material for sequencing was peripheral blood. These receptors were collected from a woman aged 45-65 years with acute or convalescent COVID-19.

This clone has more than one count but fewer than ten. This chain links TRBV15 with TRBJ1-1; D perhaps matches TRBD1 (6 bases). CDR3 length: 13 residues. Trimming shortened V by 9 bases and J by 1 base, and 12 bases separated the two germline ends. CDR1 and CDR2 (germline): LNHNV, YYDKDF (reference sequence). The CDR3 loop reads CATETGSNTEAFF. In DNA form, the CDR3 reads TGTGCCACAGAGACAGGTTCGAACACTGAAGCTTTCTTT.

The sample holds a few counts of this clone. The genes are TRBV6-2 or TRBV6-3 and TRBJ2-7; 10 nucleotides agree with TRBD2. The junction had 11 bases not matched to a gene; V was cut back by 4 bases and J by 2 bases. CDR3 length equals 17 residues. Germline-derived CDR1 and CDR2 are MNHEY and SVGEGT. CDR3 sequence: CASSWPGSGRPTYEQYF. The DNA of the CDR3 is TGTGCCAGCAGTTGGCCTGGTAGCGGGAGGCCAACCTACGAGCAGTACTTC.

V and J are TRBV7-2 and TRBJ2-7; 7 bases fit TRBD2. V gave up 5 bases and J gave up 3 bases; unmatched junction bases: 4. The germline V gene has CDR1 SGHTA and CDR2 FQGNSA. The CDR3 runs 13 residues. In DNA form, the CDR3 reads TGTGCCAGCAGCGCTAGCGGAGTCTACGAGCAGTACTTC. It encodes CASSASGVYEQYF.

The chain couples TRBV7-3 to TRBJ1-1; 9 bases are shared with TRBD1. The CDR3 is 14 amino acids. Looked up from germline, CDR1 is SGHTA and CDR2 is FQGTGA. V trimming: 6 bases; J trimming: 3 bases; junction bases outside the gene matches: 5. The CDR3 region has the DNA TGTGCCAGCAGTCAACAGGGGGCTGACACTGAAGCTTTCTTT. It encodes CASSQQGADTEAFF.

V usage is TRBV5-1 and J usage is TRBJ1-5; perhaps TRBD1 as D (6 bases). Germline V gives CDR1 SGHRS, CDR2 YFSETQ. The CDR3 is 15 residues long. Deletions cut 4 bases from V and 3 bases from J, with 14 bases between. CDR3 loop: CASSPTGTYNQPQHF. The CDR3 DNA sequence: TGCGCCAGCAGCCCCACAGGGACCTACAATCAGCCCCAGCATTTT.

The rearrangement joins TRBV7-2 to TRBJ1-2, with 7 positions matching TRBD1. Losses at the gene ends were 5 bases for V and 3 bases for J; bases not matched to a gene: 12. Germline CDR1 reads SGHTA; CDR2 reads FQGNSA. CDR3 length: 16 residues. For the CDR3, the DNA is TGTGCCAGCAGCCCGACTCCTCCGGGACAGCACTATGGCTACACCTTC. This encodes CASSPTPPGQHYGYTF. The full variable domain, in which reference TRBV7-2 and TRBJ1-2 provide the parts outside the CDR3, is GAGVSQSPSNKVTEKGKDVELRCDPISGHTALYWYRQSLGQGLEFLIYFQGNSAPDKSGLPSDRFSAERTGGSVSTLTIQRTQQEDSAVYLCASSPTPPGQHYGYTFGSGTRLTVV.

The chain links TRBV4-2 to TRBJ2-1; 11 bases align to TRBD2. The CDR3 contains 20 residues. In germline, CDR1 is LGHNA, CDR2 YNFKEQ. The V segment lost 0 bases and the J segment 2 bases; nucleotides outside the gene matches: 12. The CDR3, as DNA: TGTGCCAGCAGCCAAGATCGTCCCTCTAGCGGGAGGAAAACCTACAATGAGCAGTTCTTC. Its translation is CASSQDRPSSGRKTYNEQFF.

The chain employs TRBV19 and TRBJ1-1; D uncertain. Germline V CDR1 and CDR2: LNHDA, SQIVND (reference sequence). Trimming shortened V by 2 bases and J by 0 bases, and 13 bases separated the two germline ends. This CDR3 comprises 16 residues. CDR3 bases: TGTGCCAGTAGTATATGGGGTAGGGAGTTGAACACTGAAGCTTTCTTT. Amino acid sequence: CASSIWGRELNTEAFF.

Only one count was recorded for this clone. The CDR3 protein is CASSQDLSYKEVSVHRYEQYF. The CDR3 region has the DNA TGCGCCAGCAGCCAAGATCTTAGCTATAAGGAGGTAAGTGTGCATCGATACGAGCAGTACTTC. The chain couples TRBV4-1 to TRBJ2-7; the D gene is possibly TRBD2 (5 bases). Trimming shortened V by 0 bases and J by 4 bases, and 31 bases separated the two germline ends. The CDR3 sequence is 21 residues long. Germline loops: CDR1 MGHRA, CDR2 YSYEKL.

V and J are TRBV5-4 and TRBJ2-5, with 8 bases lining up with TRBD2. Trimming cost V 1 base and J 4 bases; bases outside gene matches: 12. The CDR3 spans 17 residues. Germline assignment: CDR1 SGHNT and CDR2 YYREEE (reference sequence). Here the CDR3 reads CASSLKGGSGGRETQYF. The DNA of the CDR3 is TGTGCCAGCAGCTTGAAAGGTGGGTCGGGAGGGAGAGAGACCCAGTACTTC.

The V gene is TRBV5-1, the J gene TRBJ2-1, with 9 bases lining up with TRBD1. J was trimmed by 8 bases and V by 4 bases; bases with no gene match: 13. The CDR3 runs 16 residues. The germline V gene has CDR1 SGHRS and CDR2 YFSETQ. The CDR3 spells CASSPVRDRALDEQFF. Here the CDR3 DNA reads TGCGCCAGCAGCCCCGTCCGGGACAGGGCTTTGGATGAGCAGTTCTTC. Full variable domain (missing parts from reference TRBV5-1 and TRBJ2-1): KAGVTQTPRYLIKTRGQQVTLSCSPISGHRSVSWYQQTPGQGLQFLFEYFSETQRNKGNFPGRFSGRQFSNSRSEMNVSTLELGDSALYLCASSPVRDRALDEQFFGPGTRLTVL.

This chain joins TRBV9 and TRBJ2-7; TRBD2 agrees at 10 bases. With 9 bases clipped from V and 4 bases from J, the junction kept 7 bases outside the gene matches. Germline CDR1 SGDLS, CDR2 YYNGEE. The CDR3 contains 13 residues. CDR3 in amino acids: CAIPLAGLYEQYF. Written as DNA, the CDR3 is TGTGCCATCCCACTAGCGGGACTATACGAGCAGTACTTC.

The chain recombines TRBV12-3 or TRBV12-4 with TRBJ1-1; no definite D call. V was shortened by 5 bases and J by 1 base, with 8 bases between the two germline ends. There are 13 residues in the CDR3. CDR3 sequence (DNA): TGTGCCAGCAGTGGTGTCAGGAACACTGAAGCTTTCTTT. It yields the protein CASSGVRNTEAFF.

V usage is TRBV7-8 and J usage is TRBJ2-1, with 7 nucleotides matching TRBD2. The V and J ends lost 4 bases and 3 bases, in that order; junction bases with no gene match: 9. This CDR3 has 16 amino acids. CDR1 and CDR2 (germline): SGHVS, FQNEAQ. DNA of the CDR3: TGTGCCAGCAGCTATTGGGAGGGACTACGCTACAATGAGCAGTTCTTC. Translated: CASSYWEGLRYNEQFF.

This clone was counted only a few times. This chain joins TRBV7-3 and TRBJ2-1, with 7 bases that match TRBD2. Trimming at V came to 5 bases and at J to 8 bases, leaving 9 bases not matched to a gene. This CDR3 comprises 14 residues. CDR1 and CDR2 (germline): SGHTA, FQGTGA. DNA for the CDR3: TGTGCCAGCAGCCCCCAAAGGGGAGGGTATGAGCAGTTCTTC. Amino acids: CASSPQRGGYEQFF.

This chain uses TRBV5-1 with TRBJ2-1; TRBD2 matches 12 bases. This CDR3 spans 16 amino acids. Germline values: CDR1 SGHRS, CDR2 YFSETQ. V shed 5 bases and J 1 base; nucleotides not matched to a gene: 4. The CDR3 reads CASSFLAGGSYNEQFF. In DNA form, the CDR3 reads TGCGCCAGCAGTTTCCTAGCGGGAGGGTCCTACAATGAGCAGTTCTTC.

CDR3: CASSPTSGSTDTQYF. DNA of the CDR3: TGTGCCAGCAGCCCCACTAGCGGGAGCACAGATACGCAGTATTTT. The rearrangement links TRBV3-1 (or the pseudogene TRBV3-2) to TRBJ2-3, with TRBD2 matching over 9 bases. From germline, CDR1 is LGHDT and CDR2 YNNKEL (reference sequence). The V and J ends lost 4 bases and 0 bases, in that order; junction bases with no gene match: 2. The CDR3 has 15 amino acids.

The V gene is TRBV10-3, the J gene TRBJ1-3; no firm D call. The CDR3 sequence is 16 residues long. Germline CDR1 reads ENHRY; CDR2 reads SYGVKD. V lost 3 bases and J 0 bases, leaving 12 bases between the germline ends. The CDR3 reads CAISDSGTFSGNTIYF. In nucleotides, the CDR3 is TGTGCCATCAGTGATTCAGGCACTTTCTCTGGAAACACCATATATTTT.

The rearrangement uses TRBV11-1 and TRBJ1-1; TRBD1 is a possible D gene (6 bases). This CDR3 contains 12 residues. The germline V gene encodes CDR1 SGHAT and CDR2 FQDESV (reference sequence). Deletions cut 6 bases from V and 6 bases from J, with 11 bases between. The CDR3 region is CASRQPGAEAFF. The CDR3 DNA reads TGTGCCAGCAGACAGCCAGGGGCTGAAGCTTTCTTT.

V gene TRBV27 combines with J gene TRBJ2-1, with TRBD2 matching 8 bases. Germline V gives CDR1 MNHEY, CDR2 SMNVEV (reference sequence). The CDR3 has 14 residues. The V and J ends lost 3 bases and 4 bases, in that order; junction bases with no gene match: 2. The DNA of the CDR3 is TGTGCCAGCAGTTTCGGCGGGAGGTACAATGAGCAGTTCTTC. It codes for CASSFGGRYNEQFF.